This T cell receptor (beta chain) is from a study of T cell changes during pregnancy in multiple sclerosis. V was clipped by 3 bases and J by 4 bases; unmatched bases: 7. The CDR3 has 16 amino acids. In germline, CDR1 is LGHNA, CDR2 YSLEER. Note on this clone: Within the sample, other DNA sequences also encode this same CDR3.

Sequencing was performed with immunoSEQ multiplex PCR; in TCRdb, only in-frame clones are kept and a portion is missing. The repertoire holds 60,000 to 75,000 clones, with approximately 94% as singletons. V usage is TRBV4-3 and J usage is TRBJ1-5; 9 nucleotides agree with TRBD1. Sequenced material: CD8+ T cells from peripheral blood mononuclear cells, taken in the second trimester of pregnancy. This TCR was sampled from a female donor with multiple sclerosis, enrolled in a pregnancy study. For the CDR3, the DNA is TGCGCCAGCAGCCAGGACAGGGGTACGGGGAATCAGCCCCAGCATTTT. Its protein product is CASSQDRGTGNQPQHF.